One sample yielded the 28 T cell receptor beta chains listed below, sequenced in a study of Graves' ophthalmopathy and Graves' hyperthyroidism. Amplification of TCR beta CDR3 regions used RNA transcripts. Following a first-round RT-PCR that used HTBI primers, a second-round multiplex PCR was carried out. One entry per CDR3 protein, called by TCRdb with MiXCR from the multiplex PCR reads. The sample lists about 740,000 distinct CDR3 sequences; roughly 40% were seen once. Material: peripheral blood. The receptor set was obtained from an adult man with Graves' ophthalmopathy.

Comment on this clonotype: The junction departs from the called germline gene at one end, perhaps through a read error. V is TRBV7-9 and J is TRBJ1-2; D unresolved. The CDR3 contains 17 residues. Per germline, CDR1 SEHNR and CDR2 FQNEAQ (reference sequence). The CDR3 loop is CASSSAVLFEANYGHTF. CDR3 sequence (DNA): TGTGCCAGCAGCTCCGCCGTCCTATTCGAAGCTAACTATGGCCACACCTTC.

This clonotype was picked up one time. The rearrangement uses TRBV19 and TRBJ2-7; 13 nucleotides align to TRBD2. The J segment lost 5 bases and the V segment lost 5 bases, leaving 6 bases of the junction unmatched. Germline V gene data show CDR1 as LNHDA and CDR2 as SQIVND (reference sequence). The CDR3 extends over 15 amino acids. DNA for the CDR3: TGTGCCAGTAGTCCGGGACTAGCGGGAACCCACGAGCAGTACTTC. The encoded protein is CASSPGLAGTHEQYF.

V gene TRBV20-1 combines with J gene TRBJ1-5; 9 bases match TRBD1. This CDR3 contains 15 residues. Germline CDR1 is DFQATT and CDR2 is SNEGSKA (reference sequence). Trimming removed 5 bases from V and 6 bases from J; junction bases left unmatched: 11. CDR3: CSADSGTGISQPQHF. In DNA form, the CDR3 reads TGCAGTGCTGACTCCGGGACAGGGATTAGTCAGCCCCAGCATTTT.

This clonotype was seen at least ten times. The gene calls are TRBV29-1 and TRBJ1-1; TRBD1 matches at 8 bases. V was clipped by 7 bases and J by 2 bases; unmatched bases: 9. This CDR3 contains 14 residues. CDR1 and CDR2 from the germline V gene are SQVTM and ANQGSEA. DNA for the CDR3: TGCAGCGCATGGGACAGGCGATACAACACTGAAGCTTTCTTT. Amino acids: CSAWDRRYNTEAFF.

This clonotype was recorded a few times. The genes are TRBV20-1 and TRBJ2-5, with 10 bases fitting TRBD2. V was clipped by 2 bases and J by 2 bases; unmatched bases: 5. CDR1 and CDR2 from the germline V gene are DFQATT and SNEGSKA (reference sequence). The CDR3 length is 15 residues. The CDR3 spells CSARSGLALQETQYF. DNA for the CDR3: TGCAGTGCTAGATCGGGACTAGCGTTGCAAGAGACCCAGTACTTC.

This chain joins TRBV7-9 and TRBJ1-6, with D hard to call. The CDR3 length is 16 residues. Per the germline V gene, CDR1 is SEHNR and CDR2 is FQNEAQ (reference sequence). Trimming stripped 3 bases from V and 6 bases from J, with 15 bases between. The CDR3 sequence: CASSFLRPTLNSPLHF. Here the CDR3 DNA reads TGTGCCAGCAGCTTTTTGAGGCCGACCCTTAATTCACCCCTCCACTTT.

This clonotype was counted at least ten times. CDR3 sequence (DNA): TGCAGCGTTGAAGGGATCGATTCACCGTCCCAGTACTTC. It translates to CSVEGIDSPSQYF. This chain connects TRBV29-1 to TRBJ2-5; no firm D call. CDR3 length: 13 residues. Trimming took 1 base from V and 9 from J, leaving 15 bases between them. The germline V gene encodes CDR1 SQVTM and CDR2 ANQGSEA. The whole variable domain, remainder taken from reference TRBV29-1 and TRBJ2-5, is SAVISQKPSRDICQRGTSLTIQCQVDSQVTMMFWYRQQPGQSLTLIATANQGSEATYESGFVIDKFPISRPNLTFSTLTVSNMSPEDSSIYLCSVEGIDSPSQYFGPGTRLLVL.

This clonotype was found a few times. The chain couples TRBV7-9 to TRBJ2-6, with D hard to call. The CDR3 sequence is 15 residues long. Trimming removed 8 bases at V and 0 bases at J, with 11 bases between. The V gene's germline CDR1 is SEHNR and CDR2 FQNEAQ (reference sequence). Here the CDR3 DNA reads TGTGCCAGCGGACCGATAAGCTCTGGGGCCAACGTCCTGACTTTC. This encodes CASGPISSGANVLTF. Complete variable domain (other parts from reference TRBV7-9 and TRBJ2-6): DTGVSQNPRHKITKRGQNVTFRCDPISEHNRLYWYRQTLGQGPEFLTYFQNEAQLEKSRLLSDRFSAERPKGSFSTLEIQRTEQGDSAMYLCASGPISSGANVLTFGAGSRLTVL.

This clonotype has ten or more counts. The J gene is TRBJ2-5, the V gene TRBV7-9; D not certain. The germline V gene has CDR1 SEHNR and CDR2 FQNEAQ (reference sequence). This CDR3 region has 13 residues. Between the trimmed V and J ends, which lost 6 bases and 0 bases, there was a span of 8 bases. CDR3 nucleotides: TGTGCCAGCAGTGCTACCCACCAAGAGACCCAGTACTTC. It specifies CASSATHQETQYF.

Notes on this clonotype: One end of the junction does not line up with germline, which may come from a read error. This chain links TRBV2 with TRBJ2-5; 11 nucleotides agree with TRBD2. The CDR3 extends over 16 amino acids. Germline assignment: CDR1 SNHLY and CDR2 FYNNEI. In DNA, the CDR3 is TGTGCCAGCAGAGATCCGGGACTAGCGGCCCAAGAGGCCCAGTACTTC. Protein: CASRDPGLAAQEAQYF.

A few counts support this clonotype. The chain is built from TRBV9 and TRBJ1-5; possibly TRBD1 for D (6 bases). Trimming shortened V by 4 bases and J by 0 bases, and 11 bases separated the two germline ends. The length of the CDR3 is 15 residues. Germline V CDR1 and CDR2: SGDLS, YYNGEE. The CDR3 bases are TGTGCCAGCAGCTCACAGGGATATAGCAATCAGCCCCAGCATTTT. Its protein is CASSSQGYSNQPQHF.

The V call is TRBV25-1, the J call TRBJ1-2; weak D call: TRBD1 (6 bases). Trimming shortened V by 1 base and J by 9 bases, and 12 bases separated the two germline ends. The CDR3 is 13 amino acids. Germline V CDR1 and CDR2: MGHDK, SYGVNS. CDR3 DNA sequence: TGTGCCAGCAGTGAATTTGGGACATCCCGCTACACCTTC. Encoded protein: CASSEFGTSRYTF.

J is TRBJ2-5 and V is TRBV12-3 or TRBV12-4; D not certain. The germline V and J ends were trimmed by 6 bases and 2 bases, with 7 bases remaining between them. The CDR3 loop spans 12 amino acids. As DNA, the CDR3 is TGTGCCAGCAGAAACGTACAAGAGACCCAGTACTTC. Its translation: CASRNVQETQYF.

This clonotype has ten or more counts. The chain is built from TRBV20-1 and TRBJ2-5; 9 bases are shared with TRBD2. J gave up 7 bases and V 6 bases, and 9 bases lay outside the gene matches. CDR1 DFQATT and CDR2 SNEGSKA come from the germline V gene (reference sequence). The CDR3 spans 13 residues. The CDR3 nucleotides are TGCAGTGCGGGCGGGAGGGCCGTTTGGACCCAGTACTTC. This encodes CSAGGRAVWTQYF.

V is TRBV5-8 and J is TRBJ2-5, with D perhaps assigned TRBD1 or TRBD2 (6 bases each). Looked up from germline, CDR1 is SGHTS and CDR2 is YDEGEE. The ends were cut back, 4 bases at V and 5 bases at J, with 15 bases in the middle. The CDR3 sequence is 14 residues long. DNA of the CDR3: TGTGCCAGCAGCCAGAAGGGGGGCTTGGAGACCCAGTACTTC. Its protein product is CASSQKGGLETQYF.

As for this clonotype: The conserved final phenylalanine or tryptophan is absent from the CDR3, which likely points to a read error. J is TRBJ2-5 and V is TRBV9, with 9 positions matching TRBD1. This CDR3 is built from 15 residues. V shed 0 bases, J shed 5 bases, and the junction held 5 bases outside the gene matches. Germline CDR1 reads SGDLS; CDR2 reads YYNGEE. The DNA for the CDR3 is TGTGCCAGCAGCGTAGGAACAGGGGGCCGGGAGACCCAGTACTGC. Its translation: CASSVGTGGRETQYC.

This clonotype was observed a handful of times. The J gene is TRBJ2-5, the V gene TRBV28; D is possibly TRBD1 (5 bases). The CDR3 length is 14 residues. With 3 bases removed from V and 4 bases from J, the gap between germline ends came to 12 bases. The V gene's germline CDR1 is MDHEN and CDR2 SYDVKM. Written as DNA, the CDR3 is TGTGCCAGCAGTTTGAATGACAGAGCAGAGACCCAGTACTTC. Amino acids: CASSLNDRAETQYF.

This clonotype has at least ten counts. This chain links TRBV7-9 with TRBJ1-2, with 7 nucleotides matching TRBD1. CDR3 length: 11 residues. CDR1 is SEHNR and CDR2 is FQNEAQ in the germline V gene (reference sequence). Trimming took 5 bases from V and 8 from J; bases not matched to a gene: 2. The CDR3 region is CASSLGQGYTF. In DNA, the CDR3 is TGTGCCAGCAGCCTGGGACAGGGCTACACCTTC.

Worth noting for this clonotype: A read error is possible here, since a much larger clone lies one base away. The chain recombines TRBV5-4 with TRBJ2-5; D gene ambiguous. CDR3 length: 15 residues. Germline V gives CDR1 SGHNT, CDR2 YYREEE (reference sequence). DNA of the CDR3: TGCGCCAGCAGCCAAGAGATAGAGACTGCAGGGACCCAGTACTTC. Protein: CASSQEIETAGTQYF.

At least ten counts were recorded for this clonotype. V usage is TRBV7-8 and J usage is TRBJ1-2; maybe TRBD1 (5 bases). Per germline, CDR1 SGHVS and CDR2 FQNEAQ. CDR3 length: 14 residues. V was pared by 1 base and J by 7 bases, with 13 bases between. The CDR3 loop is CASSLDRLSGGYTF. The CDR3, as DNA: TGTGCCAGCAGCTTAGACAGGCTAAGCGGTGGCTACACCTTC.

This clonotype was recorded a few times. This chain uses TRBV9 with TRBJ1-2, with 8 bases fitting TRBD1. Germline-derived CDR1 and CDR2 are SGDLS and YYNGEE. V lost 5 bases and J lost 7; bases outside the gene matches: 7. The CDR3 loop spans 13 amino acids. The CDR3 DNA sequence: TGTGCCAGCAGTCCGCCGGGACAGGCTGGCTACACCTTC. Encoded protein: CASSPPGQAGYTF.

Only a few counts were recorded for this clonotype. The J gene is TRBJ2-7, the V gene TRBV20-1, with 8 bases lining up with TRBD2. The CDR3 is 15 amino acids. V trimming: 2 bases; J trimming: 0 bases; junction bases outside the gene matches: 6. Per the germline V gene, CDR1 is DFQATT and CDR2 is SNEGSKA (reference sequence). The CDR3 region has the DNA TGCAGTGCTAGATCAGATCTAGCGGGCTCCTACGAGCAGTACTTC. Protein: CSARSDLAGSYEQYF.

The chain has TRBV25-1 and TRBJ2-7, with a weak D call TRBD1 (6 bases). Germline CDR1 and CDR2: MGHDK and SYGVNS. The CDR3 extends over 13 amino acids. Trimming shortened V by 5 bases and J by 9 bases, and 17 bases separated the two germline ends. The chain's CDR3 is CASSLQGTWWQYF. The DNA for the CDR3 is TGTGCCAGCAGTTTACAGGGCACTTGGTGGCAGTACTTC.

The chain employs TRBV10-3 and TRBJ1-1; D gene uncertain. This CDR3 contains 12 residues. Germline CDR1 is ENHRY and CDR2 is SYGVKD. V gave up 10 bases and J gave up 6 bases, with 15 bases separating them. CDR3 bases: TGTGCCAGCAAGGGAGGGAAAGCTGAAGCTTTCTTT. It specifies CASKGGKAEAFF.

This clonotype has a count of ten or more. The chain links TRBV5-6 to TRBJ1-5; possible D gene TRBD1, 5 bases. Germline CDR1 and CDR2: SGHDT and YYEEEE. Trimming removed 0 bases at V and 1 base at J, with 8 bases between. CDR3 length equals 15 residues. The CDR3 loop is CASSLGGLSNQPQHF. Here the CDR3 DNA reads TGTGCCAGCAGCTTGGGGGGCTTGAGCAATCAGCCCCAGCATTTT.

The chain employs TRBV7-8 and TRBJ2-7; 10 bases align to TRBD1. Germline-derived CDR1 and CDR2 are SGHVS and FQNEAQ. This CDR3 region has 15 residues. The V gene end was trimmed by 5 bases and the J gene end by 6 bases; junction bases not matched to a gene: 10. CDR3 residues: CASSVVGGTGAEQYF. In DNA form, the CDR3 reads TGTGCCAGCAGCGTAGTGGGGGGGACAGGGGCCGAGCAGTACTTC.

In its sample, this clonotype was seen many times. The chain joins TRBV15 to TRBJ2-5; the D gene is possibly TRBD1 (6 bases). The germline V gene has CDR1 LNHNV and CDR2 YYDKDF (reference sequence). This CDR3 has 17 residues. Trimming cost V 0 bases and J 5 bases, with 19 bases left between them. Here the CDR3 reads CATSRDWGLAGAETQYF. CDR3 in DNA: TGTGCCACCAGCAGAGATTGGGGGCTAGCAGGCGCGGAGACCCAGTACTTC.

The CDR3 loop is CSARPGQGALGANVLTF. CDR3 nucleotide sequence: TGCAGTGCTAGACCGGGACAGGGGGCGCTTGGGGCCAACGTCCTGACTTTC. The chain carries TRBV20-1 and TRBJ2-6, with TRBD1 matching over 12 bases. This CDR3 spans 17 amino acids. The germline CDR1 and CDR2 sequences are DFQATT and SNEGSKA (reference sequence). The J segment lost 3 bases and the V segment lost 2 bases, leaving 5 bases of the junction unmatched.